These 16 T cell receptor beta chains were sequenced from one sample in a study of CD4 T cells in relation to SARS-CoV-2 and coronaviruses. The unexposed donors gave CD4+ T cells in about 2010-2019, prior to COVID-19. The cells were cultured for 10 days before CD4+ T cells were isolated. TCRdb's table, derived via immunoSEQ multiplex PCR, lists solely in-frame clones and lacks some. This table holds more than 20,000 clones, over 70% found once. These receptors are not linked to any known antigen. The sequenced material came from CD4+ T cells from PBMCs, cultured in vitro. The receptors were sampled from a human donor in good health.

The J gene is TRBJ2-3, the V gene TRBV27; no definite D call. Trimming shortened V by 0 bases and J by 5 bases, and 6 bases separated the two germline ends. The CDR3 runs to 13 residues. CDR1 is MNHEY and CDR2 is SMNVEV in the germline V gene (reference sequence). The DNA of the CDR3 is TGTGCCAGCAGTTTATCTTCGGTAGATACGCAGTATTTT. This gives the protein CASSLSSVDTQYF.

The CDR3 protein is CASSDSFNEKLFF. In nucleotides, the CDR3 is TGTGCCAGCAGTGACAGCTTTAATGAAAAACTGTTTTTT. The gene calls are TRBV6-1 and TRBJ1-4; no reliable D call. From germline, CDR1 is MNHNS and CDR2 SASEGT. The V end lost 3 bases, the J end lost 4 bases, and 6 bases lay between the germline ends. This CDR3 region has 13 residues.

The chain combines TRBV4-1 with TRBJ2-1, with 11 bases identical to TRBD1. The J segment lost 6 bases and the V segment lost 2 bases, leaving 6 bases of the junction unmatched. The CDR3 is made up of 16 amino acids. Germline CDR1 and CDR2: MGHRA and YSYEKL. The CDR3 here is CASSQFGQGAGNEQFF. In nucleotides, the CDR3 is TGCGCCAGCAGCCAATTCGGACAGGGGGCCGGCAATGAGCAGTTCTTC.

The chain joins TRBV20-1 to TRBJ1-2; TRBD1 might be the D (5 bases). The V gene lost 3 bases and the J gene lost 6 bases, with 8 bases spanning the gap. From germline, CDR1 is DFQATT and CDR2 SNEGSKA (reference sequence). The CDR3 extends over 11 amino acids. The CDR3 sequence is CSASAGNGYTF. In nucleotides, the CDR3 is TGCAGTGCTAGCGCAGGGAATGGCTACACCTTC.

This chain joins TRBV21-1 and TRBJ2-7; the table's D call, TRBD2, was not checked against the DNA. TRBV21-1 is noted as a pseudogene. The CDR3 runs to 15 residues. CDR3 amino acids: CASSKATGWLVKQYF. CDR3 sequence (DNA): TGTGCCAGCAGCAAAGCCACGGGGTGGCTGGTCAAGCAGTACTTC.

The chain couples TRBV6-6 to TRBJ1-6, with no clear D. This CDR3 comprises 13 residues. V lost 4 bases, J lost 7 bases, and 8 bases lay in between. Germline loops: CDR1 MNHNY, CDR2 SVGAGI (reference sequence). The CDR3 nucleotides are TGTGCCAGCAGTTCCCCTGAAAATTCACCCCTCCACTTT. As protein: CASSSPENSPLHF.

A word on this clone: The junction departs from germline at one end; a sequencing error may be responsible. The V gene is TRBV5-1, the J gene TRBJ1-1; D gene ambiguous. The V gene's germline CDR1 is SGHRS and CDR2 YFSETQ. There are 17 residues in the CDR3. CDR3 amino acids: CASSLAPRGGQALEVFF. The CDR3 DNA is TGCGCCAGCAGCTTGGCCCCCCGGGGTGGGCAGGCCCTTGAAGTTTTCTTT.

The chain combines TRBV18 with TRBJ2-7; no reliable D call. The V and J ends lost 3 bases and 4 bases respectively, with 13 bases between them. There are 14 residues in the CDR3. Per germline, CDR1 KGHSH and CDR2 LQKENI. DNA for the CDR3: TGTGCCAGCTCACCCGTAGCAGCAACTTACGAGCAGTACTTC. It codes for CASSPVAATYEQYF.

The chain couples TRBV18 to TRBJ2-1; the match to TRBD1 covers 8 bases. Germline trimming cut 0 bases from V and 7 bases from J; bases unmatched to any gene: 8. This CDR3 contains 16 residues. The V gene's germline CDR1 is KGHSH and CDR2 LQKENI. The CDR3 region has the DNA TGTGCCAGCTCACCACCGGGACAGGTAGAAAATAATGAGCAGTTCTTC. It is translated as CASSPPGQVENNEQFF.

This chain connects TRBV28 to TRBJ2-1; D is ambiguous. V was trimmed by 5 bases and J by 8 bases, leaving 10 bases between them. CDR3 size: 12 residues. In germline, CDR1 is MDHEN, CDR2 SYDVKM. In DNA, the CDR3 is TGTGCCAGCAGTGTAACTAAAGATGAGCAGTTCTTC. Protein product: CASSVTKDEQFF.

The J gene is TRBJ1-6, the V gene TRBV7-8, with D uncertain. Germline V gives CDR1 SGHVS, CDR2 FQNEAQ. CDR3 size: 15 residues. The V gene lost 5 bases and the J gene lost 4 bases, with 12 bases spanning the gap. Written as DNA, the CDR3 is TGTGCCAGCAGCCGATCCGGAATTTATAATTCACCCCTCCACTTT. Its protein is CASSRSGIYNSPLHF.

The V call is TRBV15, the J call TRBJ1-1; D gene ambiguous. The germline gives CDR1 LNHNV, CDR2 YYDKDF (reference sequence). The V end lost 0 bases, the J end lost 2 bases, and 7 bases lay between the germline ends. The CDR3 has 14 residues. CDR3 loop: CATSRDRLNTEAFF. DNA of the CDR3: TGTGCCACCAGCAGAGATCGATTAAACACTGAAGCTTTCTTT.

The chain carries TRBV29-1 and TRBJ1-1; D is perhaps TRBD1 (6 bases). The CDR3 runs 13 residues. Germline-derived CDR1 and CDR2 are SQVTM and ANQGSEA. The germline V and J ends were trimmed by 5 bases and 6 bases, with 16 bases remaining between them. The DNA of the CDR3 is TGCAGCGTTAAGTCGTTGGGGGCGGCTGAAGCTTTCTTT. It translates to CSVKSLGAAEAFF.

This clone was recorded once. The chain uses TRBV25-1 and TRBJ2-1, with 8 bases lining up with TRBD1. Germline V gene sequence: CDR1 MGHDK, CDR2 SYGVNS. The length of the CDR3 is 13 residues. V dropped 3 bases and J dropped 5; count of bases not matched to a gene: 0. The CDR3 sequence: CASSEDRDNEQFF. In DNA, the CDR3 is TGTGCCAGCAGTGAGGACAGGGACAATGAGCAGTTCTTC.

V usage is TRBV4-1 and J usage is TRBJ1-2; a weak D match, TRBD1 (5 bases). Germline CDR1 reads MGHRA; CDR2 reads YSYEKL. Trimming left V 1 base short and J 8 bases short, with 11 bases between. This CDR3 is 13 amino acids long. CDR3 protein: CASSQVRDQGYTF. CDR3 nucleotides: TGCGCCAGCAGCCAAGTACGGGACCAGGGCTACACCTTC.

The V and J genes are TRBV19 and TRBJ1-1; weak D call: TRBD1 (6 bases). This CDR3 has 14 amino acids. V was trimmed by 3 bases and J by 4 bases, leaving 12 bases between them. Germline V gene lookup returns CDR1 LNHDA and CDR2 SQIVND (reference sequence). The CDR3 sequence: CASSMQPGATEAFF. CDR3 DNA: TGTGCCAGTAGTATGCAGCCGGGGGCCACTGAAGCTTTCTTT.